This TCR beta chain was sequenced in a study of T cell clonotyping in hematopoietic cell transplantation. Study as a whole: Pretransplant recipient samples were taken after cytoreduction. Regarding the study as a whole: Few recipient clonotypes overlapped donors; over 95% were de novo at given depth. After transplant, recipient diversity fell while pathologically expanded clonotypes grew through day 180.

Looked up from germline, CDR1 is MNHNS and CDR2 is SASEGT. Between the trimmed V and J ends, which lost 6 bases and 0 bases, there was a span of 11 bases. The CDR3 has 14 amino acids. Details on this clone: Its target is not known.

As to time point: recipient sample about 28 days before transplant, after cytoreduction. Blood collection times were about day -28 and days 30, 100, 180 posttransplant. TCRdb's table, derived via immunoSEQ multiplex PCR, lists solely in-frame clones and lacks some. The sample consists of more than 20,000 clones, roughly 90% of them appearing once. The sequencing used peripheral blood mononuclear cells, collected before stem cell transplant. This receptor was taken from a man between 18 and 29 years old with biphenotypic leukemia. Some clones in this sample may be carry-over from other donors' samples. This chain connects TRBV6-1 to TRBJ2-5; TRBD1 might be the D (6 bases). CDR3 bases: TGTGCCAGCAGGCTGGACAGCTACCAAGAGACCCAGTACTTC. It encodes CASRLDSYQETQYF.